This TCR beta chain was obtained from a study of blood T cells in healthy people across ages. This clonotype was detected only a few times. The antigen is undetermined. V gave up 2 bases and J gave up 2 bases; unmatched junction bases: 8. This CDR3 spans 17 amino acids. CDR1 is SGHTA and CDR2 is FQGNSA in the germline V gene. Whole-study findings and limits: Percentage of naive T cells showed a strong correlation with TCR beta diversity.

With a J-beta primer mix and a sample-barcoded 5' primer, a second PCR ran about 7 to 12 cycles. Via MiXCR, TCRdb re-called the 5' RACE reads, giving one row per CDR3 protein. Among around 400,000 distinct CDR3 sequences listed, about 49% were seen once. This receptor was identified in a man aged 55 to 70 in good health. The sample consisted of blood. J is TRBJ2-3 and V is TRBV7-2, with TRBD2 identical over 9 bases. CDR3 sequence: CASSLSTTSGPTDTQYF. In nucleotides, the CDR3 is TGTGCCAGCAGCTTAAGCACTACTAGCGGGCCCACAGATACGCAGTATTTT. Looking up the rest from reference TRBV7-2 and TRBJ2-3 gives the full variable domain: GAGVSQSPSNKVTEKGKDVELRCDPISGHTALYWYRQSLGQGLEFLIYFQGNSAPDKSGLPSDRFSAERTGGSVSTLTIQRTQQEDSAVYLCASSLSTTSGPTDTQYFGPGTRLTVL.